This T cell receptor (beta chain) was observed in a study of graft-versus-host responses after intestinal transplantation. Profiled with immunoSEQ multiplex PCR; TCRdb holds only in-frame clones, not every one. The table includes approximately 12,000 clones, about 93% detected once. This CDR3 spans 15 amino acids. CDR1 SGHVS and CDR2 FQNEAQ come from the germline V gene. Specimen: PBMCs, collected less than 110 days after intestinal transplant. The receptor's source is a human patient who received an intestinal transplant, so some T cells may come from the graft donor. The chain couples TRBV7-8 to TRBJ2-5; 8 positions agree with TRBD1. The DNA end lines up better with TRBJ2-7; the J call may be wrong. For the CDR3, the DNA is TGTGCCAGCAGCTTTCCCAGGGGGCAGCCCTACGAGCAGTACTTC. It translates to CASSFPRGQPYEQYF.